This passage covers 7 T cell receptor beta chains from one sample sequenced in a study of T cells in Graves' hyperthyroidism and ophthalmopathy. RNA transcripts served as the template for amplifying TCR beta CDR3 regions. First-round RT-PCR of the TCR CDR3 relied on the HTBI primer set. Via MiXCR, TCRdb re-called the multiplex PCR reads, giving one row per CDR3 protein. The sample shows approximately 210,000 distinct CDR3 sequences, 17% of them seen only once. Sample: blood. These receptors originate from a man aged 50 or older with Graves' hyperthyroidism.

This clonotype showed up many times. The CDR3 DNA reads as TGCAGTGCTAGACCCGCGGGGGATAGGCAGCCCCAGCATTTT. Amino acids: CSARPAGDRQPQHF. V and J are TRBV20-1 and TRBJ1-5; TRBD1 might be the D (5 bases). CDR1 is DFQATT, CDR2 SNEGSKA, per germline (reference sequence). The CDR3 consists of 14 residues. Trimming took off 2 bases at V and 7 bases at J, with 15 bases between the two ends.

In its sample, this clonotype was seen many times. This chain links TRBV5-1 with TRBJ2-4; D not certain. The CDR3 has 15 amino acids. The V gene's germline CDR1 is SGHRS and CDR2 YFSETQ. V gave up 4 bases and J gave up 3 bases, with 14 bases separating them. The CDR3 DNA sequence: TGCGCCAGCAGCCCCCCGTTGGTTGGCAAAAACATTCAGTACTTC. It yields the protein CASSPPLVGKNIQYF.

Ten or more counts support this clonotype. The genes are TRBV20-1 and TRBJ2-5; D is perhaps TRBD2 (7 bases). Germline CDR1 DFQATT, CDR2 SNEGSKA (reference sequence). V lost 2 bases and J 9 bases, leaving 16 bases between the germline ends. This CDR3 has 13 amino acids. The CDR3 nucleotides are TGCAGTGCTAGACGGCTAGCGGAGGGGGCCCAGTACTTC. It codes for CSARRLAEGAQYF.

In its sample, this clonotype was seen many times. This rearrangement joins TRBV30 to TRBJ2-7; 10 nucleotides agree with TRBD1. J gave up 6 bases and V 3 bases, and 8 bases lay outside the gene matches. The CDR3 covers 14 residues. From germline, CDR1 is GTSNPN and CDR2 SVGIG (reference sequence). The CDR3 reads CAWSSTGTGVEQYF. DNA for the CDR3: TGTGCCTGGAGCAGCACCGGGACAGGGGTCGAGCAGTACTTC.

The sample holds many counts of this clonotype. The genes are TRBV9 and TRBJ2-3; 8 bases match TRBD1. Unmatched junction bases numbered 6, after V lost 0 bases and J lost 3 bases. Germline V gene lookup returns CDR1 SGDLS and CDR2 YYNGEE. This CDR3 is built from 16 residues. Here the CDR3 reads CASSVAPGGLTDTQYF. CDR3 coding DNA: TGTGCCAGCAGCGTAGCGCCAGGGGGCCTGACAGATACGCAGTATTTT.

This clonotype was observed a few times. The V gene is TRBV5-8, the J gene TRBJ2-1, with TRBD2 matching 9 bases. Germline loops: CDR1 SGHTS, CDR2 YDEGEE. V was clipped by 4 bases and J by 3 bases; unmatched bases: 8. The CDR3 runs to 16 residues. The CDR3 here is CASSEAGTSSYNEQFF. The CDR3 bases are TGTGCCAGCAGCGAAGCCGGGACTAGCAGCTACAATGAGCAGTTCTTC.

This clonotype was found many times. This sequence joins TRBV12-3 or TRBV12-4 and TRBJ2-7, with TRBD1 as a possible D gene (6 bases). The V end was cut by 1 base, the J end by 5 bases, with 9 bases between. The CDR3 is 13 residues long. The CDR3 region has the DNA TGTGCCAGCAGTTTAGGGACAGCAGACGAGCAGTACTTC. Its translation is CASSLGTADEQYF.